This record concerns one T cell receptor beta chain sequence. Antigen unknown. The PCR made use of 60 Vbeta and 13 Jbeta primers. Profiled with immunoSEQ multiplex PCR; TCRdb holds only in-frame clones, not every one. The sample has about 160,000 clones, about 85% seen once. The germline V gene encodes CDR1 SGHTS and CDR2 YDEGEE. This CDR3 is 15 amino acids long. V trimming: 2 bases; J trimming: 5 bases; junction bases outside the gene matches: 4. This entry is derived from a study of cytomegalovirus exposure and HLA in healthy donors. Findings of the study overall: Sequencing likely produced, as an artifact, a cluster of highly shared sequence variants.

This TCR was sampled from a human donor in good health. The sample was PBMCs. This rearrangement joins TRBV5-8 to TRBJ1-1, with 12 bases matching TRBD1. CDR3 sequence: CASSFRDRGLTEAFF. The CDR3 nucleotides are TGTGCCAGCAGCTTCCGGGACAGGGGGCTTACTGAAGCTTTCTTT.